The 28 T cell receptor beta chains listed next were all sequenced from one sample in a study of human T cells and chemical hapten exposure (dated by TCRdb to about 2021). Read against the paper, the sample's time point label means: pre-sensitization, week 0. The treatment or condition label, read with the paper, signifies: therapeutic diphenylcyclopropenone sensitization with weekly scalp DPC. Total RNA was isolated from unfractionated whole blood collected in Tempus Blood RNA tubes. The library was produced with RACE. Instrument on record: NextSeq 500. TCRdb trimmed the raw reads at Q25, called clones with MiXCR and kept productive beta chains. Rows with a matching CDR3 protein are joined into one entry that keeps the most common DNA and genes. Recorded for this sample are about 34,000 distinct CDR3 sequences; about 9.4% of them occurred a single time. The ten top clones hold 25% to 35% of the sample.

Sample: whole blood, taken in connection with sensitization to the hapten diphenylcyclopropenone (DPC). Receptor source: a man aged 45-65 years with alopecia areata. Some clones in this sample may be carry-over from other donors' samples.

This clonotype appeared many times. This rearrangement joins TRBV28 to TRBJ1-5, with 7 positions matching TRBD1. Per germline, CDR1 MDHEN and CDR2 SYDVKM. The CDR3 contains 17 residues. The trim removed 4 bases at V and 0 bases at J, leaving 9 bases unmatched. The CDR3 nucleotides are TGTGCCAGCAGTTCCCTACGCGGGACAGTTAGCAATCAGCCCCAGCATTTT. This encodes CASSSLRGTVSNQPQHF.

This clonotype was counted ten times or more. The CDR3 spells CRSKGTSSPGANVLTF. The CDR3 region has the DNA TGCAGAAGTAAGGGGACTAGCAGCCCTGGGGCCAACGTCCTGACTTTC. J is TRBJ2-6 and V is TRBV29-1, with TRBD2 matching over 9 bases. CDR3 length equals 16 residues. The germline CDR1 and CDR2 sequences are SQVTM and ANQGSEA. Full variable domain (missing parts from reference TRBV29-1 and TRBJ2-6): SAVISQKPSRDICQRGTSLTIQCQVDSQVTMMFWYRQQPGQSLTLIATANQGSEATYESGFVIDKFPISRPNLTFSTLTVSNMSPEDSSIYLCRSKGTSSPGANVLTFGAGSRLTVL.

The chain has TRBV10-3 and TRBJ1-3; 7 bases map to TRBD1. The CDR3 consists of 16 residues. Trimming took 7 bases from V and 2 from J; bases not matched to a gene: 11. The germline V gene encodes CDR1 ENHRY and CDR2 SYGVKD. CDR3 sequence reads: CAIKAPQGDPGNTIYF. In DNA, the CDR3 is TGTGCCATCAAGGCCCCTCAGGGGGACCCTGGAAACACCATATATTTT.

In this sample, this clonotype turned up once. The V call is TRBV12-3 or TRBV12-4, the J call TRBJ2-1; 10 bases align to TRBD2. Trimming removed 5 bases from V and 6 bases from J; junction bases left unmatched: 7. There are 15 residues in the CDR3. CDR3 sequence: CASSPLAGLSNEQFF. DNA for the CDR3: TGTGCCAGCAGTCCACTAGCGGGATTAAGCAATGAGCAGTTCTTC.

This clonotype turned up a few times. The chain links TRBV12-3 or TRBV12-4 to TRBJ1-1; 7 positions agree with TRBD1. V shed 5 bases and J 4 bases; nucleotides not matched to a gene: 10. The CDR3 spans 15 residues. This CDR3 reads CASSPTGYGVTEAFF. CDR3 sequence (DNA): TGTGCCAGCAGTCCGACAGGGTATGGCGTCACTGAAGCTTTCTTT.

This clonotype was seen repeatedly, ten times or more. The chain links TRBV29-1 to TRBJ2-2, with 10 bases matching TRBD2. Germline V lookup: CDR1 SQVTM, CDR2 ANQGSEA. This CDR3 has 15 residues. Trimming took 7 bases from V and 7 from J; bases not matched to a gene: 12. CDR3 in amino acids: CSARPSGSWGGELFF. Here the CDR3 DNA reads TGCAGCGCTCGCCCTAGCGGGAGTTGGGGCGGGGAGCTGTTTTTT.

As DNA, the CDR3 is TGTGCCAGCAGCCCGGCCCTCACCGGGGAGCTGTTTTTT. The encoded protein is CASSPALTGELFF. The rearrangement links TRBV28 to TRBJ2-2; D remains ambiguous. In germline, CDR1 is MDHEN, CDR2 SYDVKM. This CDR3 region has 13 residues. V was shortened by 6 bases and J by 4 bases, with 9 bases between the two germline ends. Variable domain in full (rest from reference TRBV28 and TRBJ2-2): DVKVTQSSRYLVKRTGEKVFLECVQDMDHENMFWYRQDPGLGLRLIYFSYDVKMKEKGDIPEGYSVSREKKERFSLILESASTNQTSMYLCASSPALTGELFFGEGSRLTVL.

This clonotype was detected ten times or more. This sequence joins TRBV4-1 and TRBJ2-3; a possible D gene is TRBD2 (5 bases). Trimming removed 5 bases from V and 4 bases from J, with 13 bases in between. The CDR3 is 14 amino acids. CDR1 and CDR2 from the germline V gene are MGHRA and YSYEKL. CDR3 protein: CASSYGVVADTQYF. The DNA for the CDR3 is TGCGCCAGCAGCTACGGGGTAGTGGCAGATACGCAGTATTTT.

In this sample, this clonotype turned up many times. V is TRBV18 and J is TRBJ1-5; maybe TRBD1 (6 bases). The CDR3 is 18 amino acids. V lost 3 bases to trimming and J lost 3 bases, with 21 bases between them. CDR1 is KGHSH and CDR2 is LQKENI in the germline V gene. The CDR3 here is CASSPQHPGTTINQPQHF. The CDR3 nucleotides read TGTGCCAGCTCACCGCAACATCCCGGGACAACAATCAATCAGCCCCAGCATTTT.

The table lists this clonotype with a few counts. The V gene is TRBV28, the J gene TRBJ2-7; no definite D call. CDR3 length: 10 residues. Per the germline V gene, CDR1 is MDHEN and CDR2 is SYDVKM. Trimming shortened V by 6 bases and J by 4 bases, and 4 bases separated the two germline ends. The CDR3 sequence: CASRKYEQYF. CDR3 sequence (DNA): TGTGCCAGCAGAAAGTACGAGCAGTACTTC.

With regard to this clonotype: A read error may explain this, as a much larger clone is one base away. The genes are TRBV10-3 and TRBJ2-1; the D gene is possibly TRBD1 (6 bases). The CDR3 length is 14 residues. Trimming took 8 bases from V and 2 from J, leaving 13 bases between them. Per the germline V gene, CDR1 is ENHRY and CDR2 is SYGVKD. The CDR3 nucleotides read TGTGCCATCGACACAGGGTCCACCTACAATGAGCAGTTCTTC. Its protein product is CAIDTGSTYNEQFF.

This clonotype showed up many times. The chain links TRBV18 to TRBJ1-1, with D uncertain. The V end was cut by 6 bases, the J end by 2 bases, with 7 bases between. Germline V gene lookup returns CDR1 KGHSH and CDR2 LQKENI. The CDR3 length is 12 residues. CDR3 coding DNA: TGTGCCAGCTCCCTGGCCAACACTGAAGCTTTCTTT. This gives the protein CASSLANTEAFF.

Only a few counts were recorded for this clonotype. The chain recombines TRBV9 with TRBJ2-7, with TRBD2 matching over 8 bases. The CDR3 consists of 17 residues. The ends lost 0 bases at V and 0 bases at J; junction bases unmatched: 8. CDR1 SGDLS and CDR2 YYNGEE come from the germline V gene. CDR3 bases: TGTGCCAGCAGCGTAGGTCTAGCGGGCACCTTCTCCTACGAGCAGTACTTC. Amino acids: CASSVGLAGTFSYEQYF.

This clonotype was detected a few times. This rearrangement joins TRBV28 to TRBJ2-3; D remains unclear. The V end lost 2 bases, the J end lost 6 bases, and 12 bases lay between the germline ends. CDR1 is MDHEN and CDR2 is SYDVKM in the germline V gene. The CDR3 runs 14 residues. The CDR3 region is CASSLSGQRDTQYF. Here the CDR3 DNA reads TGTGCCAGCAGTTTAAGTGGTCAGCGTGATACGCAGTATTTT.

This clonotype was picked up many times. This chain connects TRBV5-1 to TRBJ2-5; the D gene is possibly TRBD1 (6 bases). Germline V lookup: CDR1 SGHRS, CDR2 YFSETQ. CDR3 length: 13 residues. Trimming cost V 3 bases and J 7 bases, with 13 bases left between them. CDR3 nucleotide sequence: TGCGCCAGCAGCTCGGGACACCGGGGGACCCAGTACTTC. This gives the protein CASSSGHRGTQYF.

This clonotype was counted a few times. The chain is built from TRBV7-9 and TRBJ2-3; D gene uncertain. Trimming shortened V by 5 bases and J by 4 bases, and 7 bases separated the two germline ends. CDR1 SEHNR and CDR2 FQNEAQ come from the germline V gene (reference sequence). The CDR3 has 12 residues. The CDR3 here is CASSRDSDTQYF. The CDR3 DNA follows: TGTGCCAGCAGCCGCGACTCAGATACGCAGTATTTT.

About this clonotype itself: This may be a read error: a much more frequent sequence differs by one nucleotide. In DNA, the CDR3 is TGCAGCGTTGAAGATATGGCGGGCCGTGATATTCGGTACTTC. Its protein is CSVEDMAGRDIRYF. The rearrangement joins TRBV29-1 to TRBJ2-7; possibly TRBD2 for D (5 bases). The CDR3 length is 14 residues. Germline V CDR1 and CDR2: SQVTM, ANQGSEA. Between the trimmed V and J ends, which lost 0 bases and 12 bases, there was a span of 21 bases.

The chain employs TRBV7-3 and TRBJ2-7; 8 nucleotides match TRBD1. The CDR3 consists of 15 residues. Germline V CDR1 and CDR2: SGHTA, FQGTGA. J lost 0 bases, V lost 1 base, and 2 bases had no gene match. CDR3 protein: CASSLNGQGSYEQYF. DNA of the CDR3: TGTGCCAGCAGCTTAAACGGACAGGGCTCCTACGAGCAGTACTTC.

This clonotype was recorded at least ten times. The chain carries TRBV4-2 and TRBJ1-5; D is uncertain. CDR3 size: 16 residues. Trimming removed 4 bases from V and 0 bases from J, with 13 bases in between. Germline V gene lookup returns CDR1 LGHNA and CDR2 YNFKEQ. The CDR3 here is CASSPVDGYSNQPQHF. DNA for the CDR3: TGTGCCAGCAGCCCAGTGGACGGGTATAGCAATCAGCCCCAGCATTTT.

This clonotype turned up a few times. V gene TRBV12-5 combines with J gene TRBJ2-1; 10 bases match TRBD2. From germline, CDR1 is LGHNT and CDR2 FRNRAP. The CDR3 runs 18 residues. Germline trimming cut 4 bases from V and 7 bases from J; bases unmatched to any gene: 16. Here the CDR3 DNA reads TGTGCTAGTGGTTCGCCCCATGGTCTAGCGGGAGTGTTGAATGAGCAGTTCTTC. The encoded protein is CASGSPHGLAGVLNEQFF.

This clonotype was seen a handful of times. The chain employs TRBV5-5 and TRBJ2-6; a possible D gene is TRBD2 (6 bases). The CDR3 loop spans 16 amino acids. Trimming shortened V by 2 bases and J by 0 bases, and 9 bases separated the two germline ends. The V gene's germline CDR1 is SGHKS and CDR2 YYEKEE (reference sequence). CDR3 DNA sequence: TGTGCCAGCAGCTTTTTGGGGGGCTCTGGGGCCAACGTCCTGACTTTC. This codes for CASSFLGGSGANVLTF.

The chain uses TRBV7-3 and TRBJ2-1; 7 positions match TRBD2. From germline, CDR1 is SGHTA and CDR2 FQGTGA. The length of the CDR3 is 14 residues. V dropped 0 bases and J dropped 9; count of bases not matched to a gene: 5. The CDR3 spells CASSLTGGSGEQFF. CDR3 sequence (DNA): TGTGCCAGCAGCTTAACGGGCGGGAGCGGTGAGCAGTTCTTC.

This clonotype has just a few counts. The chain carries TRBV7-9 and TRBJ2-7; D is ambiguous. Germline CDR1 and CDR2: SEHNR and FQNEAQ (reference sequence). V lost 4 bases, J lost 7 bases, and 17 bases lay in between. CDR3 length: 14 amino acids. CDR3: CASSSYAGVGEQYF. CDR3 in DNA: TGTGCCAGCAGCTCATACGCAGGTGTGGGGGAGCAGTACTTC.

In this sample, this clonotype turned up many times. This rearrangement joins TRBV6-2 or TRBV6-3 to TRBJ1-6, with D perhaps matching TRBD1 (5 bases). V was clipped by 5 bases and J by 11 bases, with 19 bases between them. Germline-derived CDR1 and CDR2 are MNHEY and SVGEGT. The CDR3 contains 15 residues. The CDR3 DNA reads as TGTGCCAGCAGTCCCGGGACCCTCGCGCTCGCACCCCTCCACTTT. Its protein product is CASSPGTLALAPLHF.

A word on this clonotype: A read error may produce the germline difference seen at one junction end. The rearrangement joins TRBV7-7 to TRBJ2-2; tentatively, D is TRBD2 (6 bases). The CDR3 is made up of 14 amino acids. Germline V gives CDR1 SSHAT, CDR2 FNYEAQ (reference sequence). CDR3 sequence (DNA): TGTGCTAGCAGCCGGGGGACGAATGCCGGGGAGCTGTTTTTT. Translation: CASSRGTNAGELFF.

This clonotype was detected many times. The chain recombines TRBV2 with TRBJ2-5; possible D gene TRBD1, 5 bases. Trimming cost V 7 bases and J 3 bases, with 15 bases left between them. CDR1 and CDR2 (germline): SNHLY, FYNNEI. The CDR3 extends over 14 amino acids. In DNA, the CDR3 is TGTGCCAGCACCCAAAGGGGAATAGAAGAGACCCAGTACTTC. Its protein is CASTQRGIEETQYF.

This clonotype was counted between two and nine times. The rearrangement joins TRBV30 to TRBJ1-2; D gene ambiguous. V was trimmed by 0 bases and J by 4 bases, leaving 12 bases between them. Germline values: CDR1 GTSNPN, CDR2 SVGIG (reference sequence). The CDR3 is 14 amino acids. The CDR3 here is CAWSVHRLSYGYTF. CDR3 nucleotides: TGTGCCTGGAGTGTACACAGATTGAGCTATGGCTACACCTTC. Supplemented by reference TRBV30 and TRBJ1-2, the full variable domain reads SQTIHQWPATLVQPVGSPLSLECTVEGTSNPNLYWYRQAAGRGLQLLFYSVGIGQISSEVPQNLSASRPQDRQFILSSKKLLLSDSGFYLCAWSVHRLSYGYTFGSGTRLTVV.

This clonotype was found many times. V is TRBV29-1 and J is TRBJ1-3; the D is unclear. V dropped 7 bases and J dropped 6 bases, with 13 bases sitting between them. The germline gives CDR1 SQVTM, CDR2 ANQGSEA. The length of the CDR3 is 12 residues. CDR3 sequence (DNA): TGCAGCGGAGGGTATTTCGAAAACACCATATATTTT. Translating gives CSGGYFENTIYF.